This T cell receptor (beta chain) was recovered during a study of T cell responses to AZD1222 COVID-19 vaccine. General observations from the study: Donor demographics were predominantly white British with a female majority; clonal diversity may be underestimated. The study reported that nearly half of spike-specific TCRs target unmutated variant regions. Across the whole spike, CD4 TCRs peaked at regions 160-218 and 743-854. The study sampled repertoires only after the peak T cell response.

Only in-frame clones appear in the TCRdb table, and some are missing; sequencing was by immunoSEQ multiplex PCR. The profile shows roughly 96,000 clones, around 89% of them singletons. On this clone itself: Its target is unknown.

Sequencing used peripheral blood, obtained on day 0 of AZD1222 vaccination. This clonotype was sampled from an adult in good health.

CDR3 protein: CASSPSGRNSPLHF. CDR3 nucleotide sequence: TGTGCCAGCAGCCCATCCGGGAGGAATTCACCCCTCCACTTT. The chain uses TRBV9 and TRBJ1-6; D ambiguous. Trimming took off 4 bases at V and 7 bases at J, with 12 bases between the two ends. The CDR3 totals 14 residues. Germline CDR1 reads SGDLS; CDR2 reads YYNGEE.